The 5 T cell receptor beta chains given below trace back to one sample, sequenced in a study of CD8 T cells in ankylosing spondylitis. TCRdb independently ran MiXCR on the 5' RACE reads; one entry per CDR3 protein. The sample has about 240,000 distinct CDR3 sequences; roughly a tenth are singletons. Material: blood, either unsorted or a sorted T cell fraction (not recorded which). The origin of the receptors is a male donor with ankylosing spondylitis or in good health (not recorded which).

This clonotype was seen ten or more times. The chain carries TRBV15 and TRBJ1-1; D is unresolved. The ends were cut back, 1 base at V and 4 bases at J, with 10 bases in the middle. Per germline, CDR1 LNHNV and CDR2 YYDKDF (reference sequence). CDR3 length equals 14 residues. The CDR3 bases are TGTGCCACCAGCAGAGTAGCCGGGGTCACTGAAGCTTTCTTT. It translates to CATSRVAGVTEAFF. Variable domain in full (rest from reference TRBV15 and TRBJ1-1): DAMVIQNPRYQVTQFGKPVTLSCSQTLNHNVMYWYQQKSSQAPKLLFHYYDKDFNNEADTPDNFQSRRPNTSFCFLDIRSPGLGDTAMYLCATSRVAGVTEAFFGQGTRLTVV.

This clonotype was counted ten times or more. The chain uses TRBV12-3 or TRBV12-4 and TRBJ2-2; D might be TRBD2 (6 bases). Trimming stripped 5 bases from V and 2 bases from J, with 15 bases between. The CDR3 spans 16 residues. The CDR3 here is CASSPAGTPNTGELFF. CDR3 DNA: TGTGCCAGCAGTCCAGCCGGGACTCCTAACACCGGGGAGCTGTTTTTT.

This clonotype appeared many times. The rearrangement uses TRBV3-1 and TRBJ2-7; D tentatively reads TRBD1 or TRBD2 (5 bases each). Germline CDR1 is LGHDT and CDR2 is YNNKEL (reference sequence). The CDR3 totals 14 residues. Trimming left V 1 base short and J 7 bases short, with 14 bases between. This CDR3 is CASSQAGPQGEQYF. Here the CDR3 DNA reads TGTGCCAGCAGCCAAGCGGGACCCCAGGGAGAGCAGTACTTC.

This clonotype was observed many times. V and J are TRBV3-1 and TRBJ2-2, with 10 bases lining up with TRBD2. Germline assignment: CDR1 LGHDT and CDR2 YNNKEL (reference sequence). The CDR3 loop spans 15 amino acids. The trim removed 4 bases at V and 3 bases at J, leaving 2 bases unmatched. The CDR3 loop reads CASSPGTSDTGELFF. The CDR3 coding sequence is TGTGCCAGCAGCCCCGGGACTAGCGACACCGGGGAGCTGTTTTTT.

A remark on this clonotype: A much larger clone sits a single nucleotide away, making a read error possible. The V gene is TRBV5-1, the J gene TRBJ2-5; 10 bases are a match to TRBD1. CDR1 is SGHRS, CDR2 YFSETQ, per germline. Losses at the gene ends were 4 bases for V and 4 bases for J; bases not matched to a gene: 10. This CDR3 region has 16 residues. The CDR3 bases are TGCGCCAGCAGCCCCCGGGACAGGGGATCCCGAGAGACCCAGTACTTC. This sequence encodes CASSPRDRGSRETQYF.